One and the same sample provided the 11 T cell receptor beta chains below, sequenced in a study of blood T cells in healthy people across ages. Primers used in a second PCR of about 7 to 12 cycles were a sample-barcoded 5' primer and a J-beta primer mix. TCRdb reanalysed the 5' RACE reads using MiXCR and keeps one entry per CDR3 protein. The sample has about 1.1 million distinct CDR3 sequences, 30% to 40% seen once; the top ten hold roughly 14%. The specimen sequenced was blood. The receptors come from a man aged 18-30 years in good health.

The DNA of the CDR3 is TGTGCCAGCAGTACCCCGGACAGGGGAAGTCAGAATGAGCAGTTCTTC. This gives the protein CASSTPDRGSQNEQFF. The chain combines TRBV6-6 with TRBJ2-1, with TRBD1 matching 9 bases. The CDR3 loop spans 16 amino acids. V trimming: 5 bases; J trimming: 7 bases; junction bases outside the gene matches: 12. The germline gives CDR1 MNHNY, CDR2 SVGAGI (reference sequence).

This clonotype was seen just once. The gene calls are TRBV7-9 and TRBJ1-4; no clear D gene. The V end lost 2 bases, the J end lost 4 bases, and 14 bases lay between the germline ends. CDR1 and CDR2 (germline): SEHNR, FQNEAQ (reference sequence). This CDR3 contains 16 residues. The CDR3 spells CASSLPTGDSNEKLFF. The CDR3 DNA reads as TGTGCCAGCAGCTTACCGACCGGGGATAGTAATGAAAAACTGTTTTTT.

This clonotype was recorded a few times. The chain has TRBV5-6 and TRBJ2-2; perhaps D is TRBD1 or TRBD2 (5 bases each). CDR1 is SGHDT, CDR2 YYEEEE, per germline. Trimming stripped 5 bases from V and 2 bases from J, with 16 bases between. The CDR3 totals 16 residues. The CDR3 region is CASRNTGTSNTGELFF. In DNA, the CDR3 is TGTGCCAGCAGAAATACCGGGACCTCCAACACCGGGGAGCTGTTTTTT.

This clonotype occurred once. The junction and the germline gene differ at one end; a read error may be behind it. The chain joins TRBV7-9 to TRBJ2-3; D gene unclear. Per the germline V gene, CDR1 is SEHNR and CDR2 is FQNEAQ (reference sequence). This CDR3 comprises 15 residues. The chain's CDR3 is CASSARMSGADTQYF. The CDR3 DNA sequence: TGCGCCAGCAGCGCTCGTATGAGTGGCGCAGATACGCAGTATTTT. Complete variable domain (other parts from reference TRBV7-9 and TRBJ2-3): DTGVSQNPRHKITKRGQNVTFRCDPISEHNRLYWYRQTLGQGPEFLTYFQNEAQLEKSRLLSDRFSAERPKGSFSTLEIQRTEQGDSAMYLCASSARMSGADTQYFGPGTRLTVL.

V usage is TRBV28 and J usage is TRBJ1-2; D is unclear. The CDR3 runs to 11 residues. Germline assignment: CDR1 MDHEN and CDR2 SYDVKM. V lost 8 bases, J lost 4 bases, and 8 bases lay in between. The CDR3 DNA is TGTGCCAGCTCAATAGGCTATGGCTACACCTTC. Residues: CASSIGYGYTF.

Only a few counts were recorded for this clonotype. The chain uses TRBV14 and TRBJ1-5, with 7 bases lining up with TRBD1. V gave up 4 bases and J gave up 1 base; unmatched junction bases: 7. Germline V gene lookup returns CDR1 SGHDN and CDR2 FVKESK. The CDR3 runs to 16 residues. This chain's CDR3 is CASSPRDSLSNQPQHF. In nucleotides, the CDR3 is TGTGCCAGCAGCCCAAGGGACAGCCTAAGCAATCAGCCCCAGCATTTT.

This clonotype has just a few counts. The chain recombines TRBV6-5 with TRBJ2-3, with 9 bases identical to TRBD1. The CDR3 totals 15 residues. The V gene end was trimmed by 4 bases and the J gene end by 5 bases; junction bases not matched to a gene: 7. Germline loops: CDR1 MNHEY, CDR2 SVGAGI. Here the CDR3 DNA reads TGTGCCAGCAGTTGGACGACAGGGGGTGTAGATACGCAGTATTTT. Translated, it gives CASSWTTGGVDTQYF.

The chain links TRBV3-1 to TRBJ2-7; the match to TRBD2 covers 9 bases. Germline CDR1 LGHDT, CDR2 YNNKEL (reference sequence). The J segment lost 7 bases and the V segment lost 4 bases, leaving 11 bases of the junction unmatched. The CDR3 contains 15 residues. The CDR3 reads CASSPAAGGYNEQYF. The CDR3 nucleotides read TGTGCCAGCAGCCCCGCAGCGGGGGGTTACAATGAGCAGTACTTC.

This rearrangement joins TRBV14 to TRBJ2-5, with a possible D match to TRBD1 (7 bases). Matching the DNA end better, TRBJ2-7 makes the J call doubtful. From germline, CDR1 is SGHDN and CDR2 FVKESK. The CDR3 consists of 15 residues. The CDR3 sequence: CASSPGDRPDYEQYF. The CDR3 nucleotides are TGTGCCAGCAGCCCGGGGGACAGACCAGACTACGAGCAGTACTTC.

Many counts were recorded for this clonotype. The CDR3 nucleotides read TGTGCCAGCCACAGTAGCAGGGAGACCCAGTACTTC. It is translated as CASHSSRETQYF. V gene TRBV6-2 or TRBV6-3 combines with J gene TRBJ2-5; D call uncertain. Trimming removed 8 bases at V and 5 bases at J, with 12 bases between. Germline values: CDR1 MNHEY, CDR2 SVGEGT. This CDR3 region has 12 residues.

This clonotype appeared a few times. The chain couples TRBV7-2 to TRBJ2-3, with 9 bases identical to TRBD1. Germline loops: CDR1 SGHTA, CDR2 FQGNSA. CDR3 size: 16 residues. J lost 0 bases, V lost 5 bases, and 6 bases had no gene match. CDR3 bases: TGTGCCAGCAGCATCCGGACAGGGGCCAGCACAGATACGCAGTATTTT. Encoded protein: CASSIRTGASTDTQYF.